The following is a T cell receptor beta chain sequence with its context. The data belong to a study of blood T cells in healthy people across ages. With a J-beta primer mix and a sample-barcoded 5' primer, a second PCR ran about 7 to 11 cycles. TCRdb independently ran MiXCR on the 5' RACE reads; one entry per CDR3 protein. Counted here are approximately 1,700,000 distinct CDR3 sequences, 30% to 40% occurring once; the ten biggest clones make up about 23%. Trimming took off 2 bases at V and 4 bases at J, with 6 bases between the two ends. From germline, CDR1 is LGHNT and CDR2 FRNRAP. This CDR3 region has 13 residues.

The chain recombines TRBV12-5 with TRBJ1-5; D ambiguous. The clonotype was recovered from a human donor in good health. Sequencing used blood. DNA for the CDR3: TGTGCTAGTGGTTTGTCCTTTAATCAGCCCCAGCATTTT. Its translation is CASGLSFNQPQHF.